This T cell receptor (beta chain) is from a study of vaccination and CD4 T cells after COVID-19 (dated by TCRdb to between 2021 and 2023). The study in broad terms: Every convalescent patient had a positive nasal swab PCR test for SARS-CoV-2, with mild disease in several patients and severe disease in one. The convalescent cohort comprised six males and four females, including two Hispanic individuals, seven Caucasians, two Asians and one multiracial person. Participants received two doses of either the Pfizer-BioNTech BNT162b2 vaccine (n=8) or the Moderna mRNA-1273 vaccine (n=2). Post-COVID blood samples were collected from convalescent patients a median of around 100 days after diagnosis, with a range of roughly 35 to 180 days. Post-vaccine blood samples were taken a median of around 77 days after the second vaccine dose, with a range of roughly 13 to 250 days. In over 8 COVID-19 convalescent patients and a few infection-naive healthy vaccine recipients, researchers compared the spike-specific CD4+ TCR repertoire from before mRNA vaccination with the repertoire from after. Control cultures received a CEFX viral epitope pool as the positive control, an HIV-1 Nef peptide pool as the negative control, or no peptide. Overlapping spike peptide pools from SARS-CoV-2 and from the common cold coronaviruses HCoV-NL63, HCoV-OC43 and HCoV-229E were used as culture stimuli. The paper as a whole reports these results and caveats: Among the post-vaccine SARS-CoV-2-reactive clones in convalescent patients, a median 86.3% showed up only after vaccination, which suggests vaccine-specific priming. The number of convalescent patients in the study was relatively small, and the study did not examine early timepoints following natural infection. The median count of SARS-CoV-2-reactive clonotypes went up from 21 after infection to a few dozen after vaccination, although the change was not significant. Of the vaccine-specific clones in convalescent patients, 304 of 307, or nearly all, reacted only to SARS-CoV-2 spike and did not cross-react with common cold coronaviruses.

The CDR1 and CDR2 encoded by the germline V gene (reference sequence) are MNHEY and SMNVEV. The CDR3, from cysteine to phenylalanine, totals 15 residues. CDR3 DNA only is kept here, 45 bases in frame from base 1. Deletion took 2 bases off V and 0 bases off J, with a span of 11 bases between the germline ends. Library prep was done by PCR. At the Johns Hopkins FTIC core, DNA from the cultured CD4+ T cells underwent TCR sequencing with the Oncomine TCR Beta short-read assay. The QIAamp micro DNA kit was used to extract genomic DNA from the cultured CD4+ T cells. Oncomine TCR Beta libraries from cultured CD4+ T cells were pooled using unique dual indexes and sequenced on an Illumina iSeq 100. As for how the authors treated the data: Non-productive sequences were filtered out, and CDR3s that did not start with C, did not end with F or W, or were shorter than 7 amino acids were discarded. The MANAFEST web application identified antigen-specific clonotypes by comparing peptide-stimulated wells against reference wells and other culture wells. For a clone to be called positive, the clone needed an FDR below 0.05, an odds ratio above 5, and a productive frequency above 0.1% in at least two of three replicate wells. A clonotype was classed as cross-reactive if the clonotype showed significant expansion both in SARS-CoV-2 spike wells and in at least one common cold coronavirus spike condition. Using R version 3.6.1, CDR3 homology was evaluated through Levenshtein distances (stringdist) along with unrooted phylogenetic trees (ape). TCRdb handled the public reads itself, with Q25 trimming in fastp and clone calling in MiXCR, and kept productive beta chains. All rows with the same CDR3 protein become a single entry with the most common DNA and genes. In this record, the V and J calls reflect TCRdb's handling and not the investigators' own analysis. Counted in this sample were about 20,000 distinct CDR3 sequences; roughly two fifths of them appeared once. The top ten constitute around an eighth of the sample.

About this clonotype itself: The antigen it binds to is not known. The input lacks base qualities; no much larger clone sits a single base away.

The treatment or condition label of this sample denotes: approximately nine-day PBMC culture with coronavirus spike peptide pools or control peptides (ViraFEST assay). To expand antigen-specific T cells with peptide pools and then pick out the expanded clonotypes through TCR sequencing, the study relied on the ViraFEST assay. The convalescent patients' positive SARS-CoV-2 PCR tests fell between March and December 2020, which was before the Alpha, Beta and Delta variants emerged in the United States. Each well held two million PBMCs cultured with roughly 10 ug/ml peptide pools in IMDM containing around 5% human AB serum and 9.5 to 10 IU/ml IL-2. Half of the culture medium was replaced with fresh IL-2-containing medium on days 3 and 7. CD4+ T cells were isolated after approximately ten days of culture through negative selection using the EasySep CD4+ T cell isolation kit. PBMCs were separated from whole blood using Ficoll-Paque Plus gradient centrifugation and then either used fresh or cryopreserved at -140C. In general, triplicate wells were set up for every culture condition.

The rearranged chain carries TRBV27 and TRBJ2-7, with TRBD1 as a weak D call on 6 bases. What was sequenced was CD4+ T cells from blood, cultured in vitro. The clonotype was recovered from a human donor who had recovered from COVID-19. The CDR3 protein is CASSLGGRDSYEQYF. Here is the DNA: TGTGCCAGCAGTTTAGGGGGCCGCGACTCCTACGAGCAGTACTTC.